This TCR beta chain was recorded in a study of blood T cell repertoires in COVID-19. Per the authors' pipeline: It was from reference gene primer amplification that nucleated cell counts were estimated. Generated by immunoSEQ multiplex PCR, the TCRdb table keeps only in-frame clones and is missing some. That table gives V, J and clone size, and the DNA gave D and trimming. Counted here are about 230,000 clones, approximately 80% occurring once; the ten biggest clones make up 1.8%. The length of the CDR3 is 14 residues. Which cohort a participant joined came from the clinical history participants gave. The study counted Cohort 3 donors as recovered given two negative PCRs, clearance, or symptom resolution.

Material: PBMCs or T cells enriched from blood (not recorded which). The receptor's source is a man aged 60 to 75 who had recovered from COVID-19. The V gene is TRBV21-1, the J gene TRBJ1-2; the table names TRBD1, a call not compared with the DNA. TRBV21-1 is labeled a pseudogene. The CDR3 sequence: CASSTTESNYGYTF. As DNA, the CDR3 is TGTGCCAGCAGCACTACAGAATCTAACTATGGCTACACCTTC.